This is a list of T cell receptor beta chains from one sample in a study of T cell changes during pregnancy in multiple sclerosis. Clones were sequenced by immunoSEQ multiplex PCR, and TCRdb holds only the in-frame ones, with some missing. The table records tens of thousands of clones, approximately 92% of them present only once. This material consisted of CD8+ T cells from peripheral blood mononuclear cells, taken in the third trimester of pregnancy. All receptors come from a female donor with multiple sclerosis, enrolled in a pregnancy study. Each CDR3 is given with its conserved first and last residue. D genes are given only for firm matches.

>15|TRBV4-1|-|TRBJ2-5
CASSQAQRSQETQYF
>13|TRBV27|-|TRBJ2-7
CASSRGLLNEQYF
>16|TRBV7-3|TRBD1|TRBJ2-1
CASSLTRRDRGDEQFF
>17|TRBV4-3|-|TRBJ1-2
CASSPGGRGPLGYGYTF
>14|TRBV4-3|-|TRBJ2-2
CASSQDSLTGELFF
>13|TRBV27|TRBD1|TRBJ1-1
CASSPGTVTEAFF
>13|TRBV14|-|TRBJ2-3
CASSYRGGNTQYF
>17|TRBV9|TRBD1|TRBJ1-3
CASSVVDRGLVGNTIYF
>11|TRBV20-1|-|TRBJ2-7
CSARDPYEQYF
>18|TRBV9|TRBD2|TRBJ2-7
CASSVGAIGHLGGDEQYF
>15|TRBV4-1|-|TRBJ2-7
CASSPSGQRSYEQYF
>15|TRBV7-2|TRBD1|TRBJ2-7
CASSLIRDRTYEQYF
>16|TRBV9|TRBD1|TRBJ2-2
CASSERTGVNTGELFF
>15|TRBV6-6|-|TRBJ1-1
CASSKQGWGNTEAFF
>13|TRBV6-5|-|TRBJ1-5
CASSSGFGQPQHF
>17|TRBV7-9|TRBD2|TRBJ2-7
CASSLLIAGGLHNEQYF
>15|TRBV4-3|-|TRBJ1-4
CASSQDGAPNEKLFF
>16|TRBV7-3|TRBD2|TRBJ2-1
CASSSGLAGAYNEQFF
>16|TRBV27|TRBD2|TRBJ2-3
CASSSTTSGSLDTQYF
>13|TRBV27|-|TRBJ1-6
CASSNRVYSPLHF
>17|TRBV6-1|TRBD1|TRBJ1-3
CASSEKGQNSYRNTIYF
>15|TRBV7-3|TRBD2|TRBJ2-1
CASSLGGGVLNEQFF
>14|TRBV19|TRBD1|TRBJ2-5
CASSGAGGPETQYF
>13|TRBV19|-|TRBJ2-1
CASSRETYNEQFF
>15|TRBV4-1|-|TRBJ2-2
CASSPEWSNTGELFF
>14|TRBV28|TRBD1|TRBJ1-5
CASSLDRGNQPQHF
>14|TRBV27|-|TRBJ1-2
CASSSALGDYGYTF
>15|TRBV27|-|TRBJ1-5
CASSPRWGDNQPQHF
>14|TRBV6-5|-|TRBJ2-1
CASSYGDTYNEQFF